Below, 14 T cell receptor beta chains from the same sample are listed, as sequenced in a study of metastatic and nonmetastatic thyroid tumors. No patient received treatment before thyroid surgery. TCRdb reassembled clones from the PCR reads with MiXCR. Of about 20,000 clones in the sample, 15% to 20% were seen once. The sequencing sample was made of tumor tissue. The receptors come from a female donor with papillary thyroid cancer or a benign thyroid nodule (not recorded which). Some clones in this sample may be carry-over from other donors' samples.

This clone was detected a few times. Possible read error: a much larger clone is one base away. The chain uses TRBV19 and TRBJ1-1; D not resolved. The germline V and J ends were trimmed by 6 bases and 3 bases, with 17 bases remaining between them. Germline lookup yields CDR1 LNHDA and CDR2 SQIVND (reference sequence). There are 15 residues in the CDR3. The CDR3: CASSPLEVGYTEAFF. The CDR3 DNA reads as TGTGCCAGTAGCCCCCTGGAGGTCGGTTACACTGAAGCTTTCTTT. The full variable domain, rest sourced from reference TRBV19 and TRBJ1-1, is DGGITQSPKYLFRKEGQNVTLSCEQNLNHDAMYWYRQDPGQGLRLIYYSQIVNDFQKGDIAEGYSVSREKKESFPLTVTSAQKNPTAFYLCASSPLEVGYTEAFFGQGTRLTVV.

Judged by abundance, this clone is medium-sized. The chain recombines TRBV20-1 with TRBJ2-1; D gene uncertain. Germline V gene sequence: CDR1 DFQATT, CDR2 SNEGSKA (reference sequence). The CDR3 totals 12 residues. The V end lost 3 bases, the J end lost 8 bases, and 11 bases lay between the germline ends. CDR3 loop: CSASPRLDEQFF. For the CDR3, the DNA is TGCAGTGCTAGCCCTAGGTTGGATGAGCAGTTCTTC.

This clone was seen ten or more times. The chain joins TRBV20-1 to TRBJ2-5; D is undetermined. Trimming took off 3 bases at V and 5 bases at J, with 10 bases between the two ends. Per the germline V gene, CDR1 is DFQATT and CDR2 is SNEGSKA (reference sequence). CDR3 length: 12 amino acids. The CDR3 DNA reads as TGCAGTGCTAGTCCCGGGTTGGAGACCCAGTACTTC. It is translated as CSASPGLETQYF.

In this sample, this clone turned up many times. The chain uses TRBV27 and TRBJ1-1; 7 bases are a match to TRBD1. The CDR3 contains 16 residues. V shed 0 bases and J 4 bases; nucleotides not matched to a gene: 8. Germline V lookup: CDR1 MNHEY, CDR2 SMNVEV (reference sequence). The CDR3 DNA reads as TGTGCCAGCAGTTTATCTGAGACAGGGTGGATCACTGAAGCTTTCTTT. The encoded protein is CASSLSETGWITEAFF.

This chain joins TRBV28 and TRBJ1-5; no definite D call. Trimming took 10 bases from V and 7 from J, leaving 17 bases between them. Germline-derived CDR1 and CDR2 are MDHEN and SYDVKM. This CDR3 is 13 amino acids long. DNA for the CDR3: TGTGCCACCTCGGACCCTGGACTCCAGCCCCAGCATTTT. Its translation: CATSDPGLQPQHF.

This clone has just a few counts. The chain is built from TRBV28 and TRBJ2-7, with a tentative D call TRBD2 (6 bases). Between the trimmed V and J ends, which lost 8 bases and 2 bases, there was a span of 25 bases. CDR3 length: 17 amino acids. The V gene's germline CDR1 is MDHEN and CDR2 SYDVKM. This chain's CDR3 is CASGLLLGGFGPYEQYF. In DNA, the CDR3 is TGTGCCAGCGGTCTCCTTCTTGGGGGGTTTGGGCCCTACGAGCAGTACTTC.

A note on this clone: A much larger clonotype is one base distant, so this may be a read error. The V call is TRBV5-6, the J call TRBJ2-2; no clear D gene. CDR3 size: 15 residues. V shed 4 bases and J shed 4 bases, with 14 bases lying between them. Looked up from germline, CDR1 is SGHDT and CDR2 is YYEEEE. The CDR3 region is CASSPVLVGTGELFF. Written as DNA, the CDR3 is TGTGCCAGCAGCCCTGTCCTAGTGGGCACCGGGGAGCTGTTTTTT.

This clone has more than one count but fewer than ten. Just one base apart from a much larger clone, this may be a read error. This sequence joins TRBV19 and TRBJ2-1; TRBD1 might be the D (5 bases). CDR1 is LNHDA and CDR2 is SQIVND in the germline V gene (reference sequence). The CDR3 has 15 amino acids. Trimming removed 10 bases from V and 0 bases from J, with 16 bases in between. This CDR3 is CATQGHGASYNEQFF. CDR3 sequence (DNA): TGTGCCACCCAAGGACATGGGGCCTCCTACAATGAGCAGTTCTTC. Looking up the rest from reference TRBV19 and TRBJ2-1 gives the full variable domain: DGGITQSPKYLFRKEGQNVTLSCEQNLNHDAMYWYRQDPGQGLRLIYYSQIVNDFQKGDIAEGYSVSREKKESFPLTVTSAQKNPTAFYLCATQGHGASYNEQFFGPGTRLTVL.

Ten or more counts support this clone. The V call is TRBV16, the J call TRBJ2-2, with no clear D. V was trimmed by 2 bases and J by 5 bases, leaving 0 bases between them. Germline CDR1 reads KGHSY; CDR2 reads FQNENV. The CDR3 totals 11 residues. For the CDR3, the DNA is TGTGCCAGCAGCCAAACCGGGGAGCTGTTTTTT. Translation gives CASSQTGELFF.

This clone was recorded many times. The chain joins TRBV10-3 to TRBJ2-3; D possibly corresponds to TRBD1 (5 bases). The germline V gene has CDR1 ENHRY and CDR2 SYGVKD. The CDR3 is 17 amino acids. The V end was cut by 1 base, the J end by 0 bases, with 14 bases between. As DNA, the CDR3 is TGTGCCATCAGTGAGTATGTGGGGCCCTTGAGCACAGATACGCAGTATTTT. Protein product: CAISEYVGPLSTDTQYF.

This clone has ten or more counts. The chain joins TRBV18 to TRBJ1-2, with D possibly TRBD1 on 6 matching bases. Germline CDR1 reads KGHSH; CDR2 reads LQKENI. The V gene lost 0 bases and the J gene lost 2 bases, with 13 bases spanning the gap. CDR3 length: 16 residues. The CDR3 coding sequence is TGTGCCAGCTCACCACCGTTCTGGAGGGGGAACTATGGCTACACCTTC. It yields the protein CASSPPFWRGNYGYTF.

The chain joins TRBV7-6 to TRBJ1-3; D is unresolved. The CDR3 totals 14 residues. The ends were cut back, 5 bases at V and 0 bases at J, with 8 bases in the middle. CDR1 SGHVS and CDR2 FNYEAQ come from the germline V gene. CDR3 nucleotides: TGTGCCAGCAGCACCACAGTCTCTGGAAACACCATATATTTT. It encodes CASSTTVSGNTIYF.

This clone was picked up many times. The rearrangement joins TRBV20-1 to TRBJ2-5; 16 bases are shared with TRBD2. The ends lost 1 base at V and 2 bases at J; junction bases unmatched: 1. The V gene's germline CDR1 is DFQATT and CDR2 SNEGSKA (reference sequence). The CDR3 spans 16 residues. CDR3 in amino acids: CSARAGLAGGQETQYF. The DNA of the CDR3 is TGCAGTGCTAGAGCGGGACTAGCGGGAGGGCAAGAGACCCAGTACTTC.

This clone was seen repeatedly, ten times or more. The chain couples TRBV30 to TRBJ1-2, with TRBD1 as a possible D gene (6 bases). This CDR3 is built from 12 residues. Trimming took 5 bases from V and 2 from J, leaving 9 bases between them. CDR1 and CDR2 (germline): GTSNPN, SVGIG (reference sequence). CDR3 protein: CAWDDRNYGYTF. The DNA for the CDR3 is TGTGCCTGGGATGACAGGAACTATGGCTACACCTTC.